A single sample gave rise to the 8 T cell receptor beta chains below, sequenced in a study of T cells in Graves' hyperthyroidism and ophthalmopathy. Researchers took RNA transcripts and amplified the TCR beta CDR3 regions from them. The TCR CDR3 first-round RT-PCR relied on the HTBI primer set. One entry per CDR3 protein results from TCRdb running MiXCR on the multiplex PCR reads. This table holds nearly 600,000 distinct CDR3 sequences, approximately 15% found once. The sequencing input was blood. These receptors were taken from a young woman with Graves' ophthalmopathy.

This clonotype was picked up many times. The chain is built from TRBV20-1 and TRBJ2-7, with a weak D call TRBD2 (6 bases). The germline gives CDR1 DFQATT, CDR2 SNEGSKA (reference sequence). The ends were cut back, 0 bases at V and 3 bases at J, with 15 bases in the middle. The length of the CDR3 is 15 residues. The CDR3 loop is CSAREYGGRFYEQYF. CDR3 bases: TGCAGTGCTAGAGAGTACGGGGGTCGCTTCTACGAGCAGTACTTC.

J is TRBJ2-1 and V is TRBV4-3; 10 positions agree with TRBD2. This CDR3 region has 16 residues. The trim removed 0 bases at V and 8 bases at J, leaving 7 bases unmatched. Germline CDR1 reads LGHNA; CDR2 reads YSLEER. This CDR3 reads CASSQDLAGESDEQFF. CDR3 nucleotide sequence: TGCGCCAGCAGCCAAGATCTAGCGGGAGAATCAGATGAGCAGTTCTTC.

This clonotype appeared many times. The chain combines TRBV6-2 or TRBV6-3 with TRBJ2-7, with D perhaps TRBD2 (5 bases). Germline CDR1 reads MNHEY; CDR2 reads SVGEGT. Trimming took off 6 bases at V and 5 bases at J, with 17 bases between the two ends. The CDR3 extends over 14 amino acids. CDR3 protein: CASRGIAGNNEQYF. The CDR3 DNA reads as TGTGCCAGCAGGGGGATTGCGGGTAACAACGAGCAGTACTTC.

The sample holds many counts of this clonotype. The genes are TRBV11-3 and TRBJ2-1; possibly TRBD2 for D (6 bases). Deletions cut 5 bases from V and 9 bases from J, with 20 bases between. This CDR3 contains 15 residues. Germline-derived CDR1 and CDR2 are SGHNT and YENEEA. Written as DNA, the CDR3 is TGTGCCAGCAGCCACCTAGCGCCTTTTTCGGGTGAGCAGTTCTTC. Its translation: CASSHLAPFSGEQFF.

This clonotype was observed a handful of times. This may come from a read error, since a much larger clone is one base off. The CDR3 DNA is TGTGCCAGCAGCTTAGCCGTGGCAGGGGGCGGGACTGAAGCTTTCTTT. This sequence encodes CASSLAVAGGGTEAFF. The chain carries TRBV7-6 and TRBJ1-1, with 8 bases aligning to TRBD1. The V segment lost 0 bases and the J segment 5 bases; nucleotides outside the gene matches: 8. The CDR3 spans 16 residues. The germline V gene has CDR1 SGHVS and CDR2 FNYEAQ. The variable domain in full, with the rest retrieved from reference TRBV7-6 and TRBJ1-1, is GAGVSQSPRYKVTKRGQDVALRCDPISGHVSLYWYRQALGQGPEFLTYFNYEAQQDKSGLPNDRFSAERPEGSISTLTIQRTEQRDSAMYRCASSLAVAGGGTEAFFGQGTRLTVV.

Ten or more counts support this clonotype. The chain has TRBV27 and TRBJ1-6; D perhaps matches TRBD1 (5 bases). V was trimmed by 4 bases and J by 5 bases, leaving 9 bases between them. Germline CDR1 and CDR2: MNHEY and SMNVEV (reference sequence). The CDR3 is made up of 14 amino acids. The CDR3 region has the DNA TGTGCCAGCAGTTGGGACGGTCATAATTCACCCCTCCACTTT. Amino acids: CASSWDGHNSPLHF.

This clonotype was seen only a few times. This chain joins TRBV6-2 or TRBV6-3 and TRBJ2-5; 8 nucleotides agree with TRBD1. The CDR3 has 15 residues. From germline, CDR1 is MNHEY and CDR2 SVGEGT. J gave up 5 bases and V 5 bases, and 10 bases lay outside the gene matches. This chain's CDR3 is CASSRESGGRETQYF. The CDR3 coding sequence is TGTGCCAGCAGTCGAGAATCAGGGGGCCGTGAGACCCAGTACTTC.

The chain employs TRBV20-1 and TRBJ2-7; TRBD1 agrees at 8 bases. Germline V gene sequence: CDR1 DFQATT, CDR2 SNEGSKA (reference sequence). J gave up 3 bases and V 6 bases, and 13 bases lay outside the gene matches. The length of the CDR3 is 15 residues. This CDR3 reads CSALDRAFNFYEQYF. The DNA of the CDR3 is TGCAGTGCACTGGACAGGGCGTTCAATTTCTACGAGCAGTACTTC.